This T cell receptor (beta chain) is from a study of identical twins. Study results and caveats: Zero-insertion analyses might be partly confounded by invariant T cells like MAIT and iNKT. Clonotypes of the beta chain that were abundant in cord blood carried fewer insertions (memory repertoires showed none). Models, which agreed with sharing between unrelated individuals, nonetheless underestimated the out-of-frame TCR alpha sharing seen in monozygotic twins.

TCRdb re-analysed the 5' RACE reads in MiXCR, keeping a single row per CDR3 protein. The top ten clones hold more than 5% of a sample with about 240,000 distinct CDR3 sequences, roughly 7.5% of them seen once. In regard to this clonotype: Its specificity is unknown.

The CDR3 runs to 17 residues. The ends were cut back, 4 bases at V and 5 bases at J, with 21 bases in the middle. Germline-derived CDR1 and CDR2 are PRHDT and FYEKMQ (reference sequence). The data also belong to a second study, concerning yellow fever vaccine responses in identical twins.

This sequence originates from a woman aged 18-29 years in good health. The sequencing input was CD8+ T cells sorted from blood. The chain has TRBV13 and TRBJ2-1; weak D call: TRBD2 (5 bases). CDR3 in amino acids: CASSSPTGEGFNNEQFF. The CDR3 region has the DNA TGTGCCAGCAGCTCCCCTACCGGAGAGGGATTTAACAATGAGCAGTTCTTC.